These T cell receptor beta chains were read from a single sample in a study of OX40 agonist ivuxolimab in advanced cancers. TCRdb's table, derived via immunoSEQ multiplex PCR, lists solely in-frame clones and lacks some. The data show about 37,000 clones, 87% seen once. Sequenced material: CD4+ or CD8+ T cells sorted from blood, taken in a trial of the OX40 agonist ivuxolimab. The receptors here all came from an adult with an advanced solid tumor such as melanoma, head and neck, liver or kidney cancer. The CDR3 runs from the conserved cysteine through the conserved F or W. D genes are given only for firm matches. Expanded clones are given a class, and other clones once, few, many or no size at all.

D gene: .
J gene: TRBJ2-3
V gene: TRBV4-1
clone size: once
CDR3 protein: CASRSTGSTDTQYF
CDR3 DNA: TGCGCCAGCCGTTCTACAGGGAGCACAGATACGCAGTATTTT

D gene: .
J gene: TRBJ2-1
V gene: TRBV5-1
clone size: once
CDR3 protein: CASSHQGGEQFF
CDR3 DNA: TGCGCCAGCAGCCACCAGGGGGGTGAGCAGTTCTTC

D gene: .
J gene: TRBJ2-5
V gene: TRBV5-1
clone size: .
CDR3 protein: CASSPGGWGGARETQYF
CDR3 DNA: TGCGCCAGCAGCCCGGGAGGTTGGGGGGGCGCGAGGGAGACCCAGTACTTC

D gene: .
J gene: TRBJ2-3
V gene: TRBV9
clone size: .
CDR3 protein: CASSVSFVGTDTQYF
CDR3 DNA: TGTGCCAGCAGCGTGTCGTTTGTGGGCACAGATACGCAGTATTTT

D gene: .
J gene: TRBJ1-1
V gene: TRBV28
clone size: .
CDR3 protein: CASSTYTGRTEAFF
CDR3 DNA: TGTGCCAGCAGCACTTATACAGGTCGGACTGAAGCTTTCTTT

D gene: TRBD2
J gene: TRBJ2-3
V gene: TRBV6-6
clone size: .
CDR3 protein: CASSSRTSGASDTQYF
CDR3 DNA: TGTGCCAGCAGTTCCCGGACTAGCGGGGCATCAGATACGCAGTATTTT

D gene: .
J gene: TRBJ2-1
V gene: TRBV10-1
clone size: .
CDR3 protein: CASSEATGNEQFF
CDR3 DNA: TGCGCCAGCAGTGAGGCGACAGGCAATGAGCAGTTCTTC

D gene: .
J gene: TRBJ2-5
V gene: TRBV14
clone size: once
CDR3 protein: CASSLRGEETQYF
CDR3 DNA: TGTGCCAGCAGCCTCCGAGGGGAAGAGACCCAGTACTTC

D gene: TRBD1
J gene: TRBJ2-7
V gene: TRBV5-1
clone size: .
CDR3 protein: CASSPAGGRSSYEQYF
CDR3 DNA: TGCGCCAGCAGCCCGGCAGGGGGACGGAGCTCCTACGAGCAGTACTTC

D gene: .
J gene: TRBJ2-2
V gene: TRBV6-6
clone size: .
CDR3 protein: CASRPDTTTGELFF
CDR3 DNA: TGTGCCAGCAGGCCCGACACGACTACCGGGGAGCTGTTTTTT

D gene: .
J gene: TRBJ1-2
V gene: TRBV7-8
clone size: .
CDR3 protein: CASSLTSFYGYTF
CDR3 DNA: TGTGCCAGCAGTTTGACAAGCTTCTATGGCTACACCTTC

D gene: .
J gene: TRBJ2-1
V gene: TRBV6-5
clone size: .
CDR3 protein: CATAKGLVNEQFF
CDR3 DNA: TGTGCCACCGCAAAGGGGTTGGTGAATGAGCAGTTCTTC

D gene: TRBD1
J gene: TRBJ1-1
V gene: TRBV9
clone size: .
CDR3 protein: CASSVGDRETEAFF
CDR3 DNA: TGTGCCAGCAGCGTAGGGGACAGGGAGACTGAAGCTTTCTTT

D gene: .
J gene: TRBJ2-2
V gene: TRBV6-4
clone size: once
CDR3 protein: CASRQGPGELFF
CDR3 DNA: TGTGCCAGCAGACAGGGACCCGGGGAGCTGTTTTTT

D gene: .
J gene: TRBJ1-1
V gene: TRBV5-1
clone size: .
CDR3 protein: CASSLGGNTEAFF
CDR3 DNA: TGCGCCAGCAGCTTGGGAGGGAACACTGAAGCTTTCTTT

D gene: .
J gene: TRBJ1-5
V gene: TRBV2
clone size: .
CDR3 protein: CASRGLGWDQPQHF
CDR3 DNA: TGTGCCAGCAGGGGGTTAGGTTGGGATCAGCCCCAGCATTTT

D gene: .
J gene: TRBJ2-6
V gene: TRBV19
clone size: once
CDR3 protein: CASSTRGAAGANVLTF
CDR3 DNA: TGTGCCAGTAGTACCCGGGGGGCGGCCGGGGCCAACGTCCTGACTTTC

D gene: .
J gene: TRBJ1-5
V gene: TRBV2
clone size: .
CDR3 protein: CASSPMGNQPQHF
CDR3 DNA: TGTGCCAGCAGCCCAATGGGCAATCAGCCCCAGCATTTT

D gene: .
J gene: TRBJ2-3
V gene: TRBV2
clone size: .
CDR3 protein: CASSERSTDTQYF
CDR3 DNA: TGTGCCAGCAGTGAAAGGAGCACAGATACGCAGTATTTT

D gene: .
J gene: TRBJ2-5
V gene: TRBV25-1
clone size: .
CDR3 protein: CASSEFAGRETQYF
CDR3 DNA: TGTGCCAGCAGTGAATTTGCGGGACGCGAGACCCAGTACTTC

D gene: .
J gene: TRBJ2-1
V gene: TRBV29-1
clone size: .
CDR3 protein: CSVDLQGNEQFF
CDR3 DNA: TGCAGCGTTGATCTTCAGGGCAATGAGCAGTTCTTC

D gene: TRBD1
J gene: TRBJ2-7
V gene: TRBV10-3
clone size: .
CDR3 protein: CAISESGQTYEQYF
CDR3 DNA: TGTGCCATCAGTGAGTCGGGACAGACGTACGAGCAGTACTTC

D gene: TRBD2
J gene: TRBJ2-5
V gene: TRBV19
clone size: .
CDR3 protein: CASGDSGGPQETQYF
CDR3 DNA: TGTGCCAGTGGGGATTCGGGAGGCCCGCAAGAGACCCAGTACTTC

D gene: .
J gene: TRBJ2-2
V gene: TRBV19
clone size: .
CDR3 protein: CASYDSNTGELFF
CDR3 DNA: TGTGCCAGTTACGACAGCAACACCGGGGAGCTGTTTTTT

D gene: .
J gene: TRBJ1-6
V gene: TRBV28
clone size: .
CDR3 protein: CASSFNPGLNSPLHF
CDR3 DNA: TGTGCCAGCAGTTTCAACCCAGGGCTAAATTCACCCCTCCACTTT

D gene: TRBD1
J gene: TRBJ1-1
V gene: TRBV5-1
clone size: .
CDR3 protein: CASSTGTGMTEAFF
CDR3 DNA: TGCGCCAGCAGCACCGGGACAGGGATGACTGAAGCTTTCTTT

D gene: .
J gene: TRBJ2-7
V gene: TRBV21-1
clone size: .
CDR3 protein: CASSPPTGIYEQYF
CDR3 DNA: TGTGCCAGCAGCCCCCCGACAGGAATCTACGAGCAGTACTTC

D gene: .
J gene: TRBJ2-7
V gene: TRBV9
clone size: .
CDR3 protein: CASSPRSEIHSYEQYF
CDR3 DNA: TGTGCCAGCAGCCCCCGATCTGAAATCCACTCCTACGAGCAGTACTTC

D gene: .
J gene: TRBJ2-3
V gene: TRBV5-1
clone size: .
CDR3 protein: CASSQEYTDTQYF
CDR3 DNA: TGCGCCAGCAGCCAGGAATACACAGATACGCAGTATTTT

D gene: TRBD2
J gene: TRBJ2-1
V gene: TRBV6-1
clone size: .
CDR3 protein: CASSPTSGKRNEQFF
CDR3 DNA: TGTGCCAGCAGTCCAACTAGCGGGAAACGAAATGAGCAGTTCTTC

D gene: .
J gene: TRBJ1-2
V gene: TRBV15
clone size: .
CDR3 protein: CATSSFRGATDGYTF
CDR3 DNA: TGTGCCACCAGCAGCTTTCGGGGGGCGACCGATGGCTACACCTTC

D gene: .
J gene: TRBJ2-7
V gene: TRBV6-1
clone size: .
CDR3 protein: CASSEVPQDSYEQYF
CDR3 DNA: TGTGCCAGCAGTGAAGTCCCGCAGGACTCCTACGAGCAGTACTTC

D gene: .
J gene: TRBJ2-6
V gene: TRBV9
clone size: .
CDR3 protein: CASSVQSSGANVLTF
CDR3 DNA: TGTGCCAGCAGCGTACAGAGCTCTGGGGCCAACGTCCTGACTTTC

D gene: .
J gene: TRBJ2-7
V gene: TRBV6-1
clone size: .
CDR3 protein: CASSEVQLTNYEQYF
CDR3 DNA: TGTGCCAGCAGTGAAGTACAATTAACCAACTACGAGCAGTACTTC

D gene: .
J gene: TRBJ2-7
V gene: TRBV5-4
clone size: .
CDR3 protein: CASSATGLDEQYF
CDR3 DNA: TGTGCCAGCAGCGCAACAGGGCTCGACGAGCAGTACTTC

D gene: TRBD2
J gene: TRBJ2-7
V gene: TRBV30
clone size: .
CDR3 protein: CAWRETSGVFYEQYF
CDR3 DNA: TGTGCCTGGAGGGAGACTAGCGGGGTCTTCTACGAGCAGTACTTC

D gene: .
J gene: TRBJ1-2
V gene: TRBV19
clone size: .
CDR3 protein: CASSTFDRPYGYTF
CDR3 DNA: TGTGCCAGTAGTACCTTCGACAGACCCTATGGCTACACCTTC

D gene: .
J gene: TRBJ1-1
V gene: TRBV6-5
clone size: .
CDR3 protein: CASSPAPGDTEAFF
CDR3 DNA: TGTGCCAGCAGTCCCGCACCTGGAGACACTGAAGCTTTCTTT

D gene: TRBD2
J gene: TRBJ2-7
V gene: TRBV25-1
clone size: .
CDR3 protein: CASTGTSGRPTYEQYF
CDR3 DNA: TGTGCCAGCACTGGGACTAGCGGGAGGCCCACCTACGAGCAGTACTTC

D gene: .
J gene: TRBJ2-5
V gene: TRBV19
clone size: .
CDR3 protein: CASSIAWDETQYF
CDR3 DNA: TGTGCCAGTAGTATTGCGTGGGATGAGACCCAGTACTTC

D gene: .
J gene: TRBJ1-6
V gene: TRBV6-5
clone size: .
CDR3 protein: CASSLRTDNSPLHF
CDR3 DNA: TGTGCCAGCAGTCTTCGGACAGATAATTCACCCCTCCACTTT

D gene: .
J gene: TRBJ2-5
V gene: TRBV6-1
clone size: .
CDR3 protein: CASSDNRRGGETQYF
CDR3 DNA: TGTGCCAGCAGTGACAATCGTCGAGGCGGAGAGACCCAGTACTTC

D gene: .
J gene: TRBJ2-3
V gene: TRBV7-9
clone size: once
CDR3 protein: CASTPVVLSQYF
CDR3 DNA: TGTGCCAGCACCCCGGTTGTGCTATCGCAGTATTTT

D gene: .
J gene: TRBJ2-5
V gene: TRBV10-3
clone size: .
CDR3 protein: CAISEIGESQETQYF
CDR3 DNA: TGTGCCATCAGTGAGATAGGCGAGAGCCAAGAGACCCAGTACTTC

D gene: TRBD2
J gene: TRBJ2-7
V gene: TRBV14
clone size: .
CDR3 protein: CASSPGTSVSYEQYF
CDR3 DNA: TGTGCCAGCAGCCCCGGGACTAGCGTCTCCTACGAGCAGTACTTC

D gene: .
J gene: TRBJ1-1
V gene: TRBV7-3
clone size: once
CDR3 protein: CASSPTGSHTEAFF
CDR3 DNA: TGTGCCAGCAGCCCAACAGGGTCCCACACTGAAGCTTTCTTT

D gene: TRBD1
J gene: TRBJ1-2
V gene: TRBV6-1
clone size: once
CDR3 protein: CASSGLRGWSDGYTF
CDR3 DNA: TGTGCCAGCAGTGGGCTCAGGGGGTGGTCGGATGGCTACACCTTC